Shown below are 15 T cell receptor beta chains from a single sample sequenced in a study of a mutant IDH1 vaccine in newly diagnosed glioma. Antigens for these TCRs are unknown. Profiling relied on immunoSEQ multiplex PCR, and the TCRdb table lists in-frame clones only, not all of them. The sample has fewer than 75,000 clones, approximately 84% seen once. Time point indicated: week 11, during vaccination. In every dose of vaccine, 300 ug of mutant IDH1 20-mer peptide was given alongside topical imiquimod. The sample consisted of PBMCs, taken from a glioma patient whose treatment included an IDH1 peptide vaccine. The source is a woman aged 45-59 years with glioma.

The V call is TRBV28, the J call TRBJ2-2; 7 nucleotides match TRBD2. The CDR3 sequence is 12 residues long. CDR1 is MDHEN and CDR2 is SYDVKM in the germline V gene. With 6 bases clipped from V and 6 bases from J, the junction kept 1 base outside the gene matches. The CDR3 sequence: CASRGGPGELFF. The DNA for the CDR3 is TGTGCCAGCAGGGGAGGGCCCGGGGAGCTGTTTTTT.

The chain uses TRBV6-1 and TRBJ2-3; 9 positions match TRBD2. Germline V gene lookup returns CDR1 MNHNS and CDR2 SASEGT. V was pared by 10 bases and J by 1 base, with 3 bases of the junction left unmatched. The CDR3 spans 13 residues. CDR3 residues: CATRLAGTDTQYF. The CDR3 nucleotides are TGTGCCACCCGACTAGCGGGCACAGATACGCAGTATTTT.

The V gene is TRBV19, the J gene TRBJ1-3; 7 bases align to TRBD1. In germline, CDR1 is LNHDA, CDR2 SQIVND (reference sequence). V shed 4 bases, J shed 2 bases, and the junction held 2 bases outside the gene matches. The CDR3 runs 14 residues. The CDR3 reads CASSNRGTGNTIYF. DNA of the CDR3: TGTGCCAGTAGTAACAGGGGTACTGGAAACACCATATATTTT.

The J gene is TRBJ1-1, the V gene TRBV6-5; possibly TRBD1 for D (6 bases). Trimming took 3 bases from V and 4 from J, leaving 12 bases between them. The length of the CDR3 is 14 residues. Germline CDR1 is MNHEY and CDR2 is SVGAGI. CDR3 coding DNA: TGTGCCAGCAGTTATAGCGGGGGCGGCACTGAAGCTTTCTTT. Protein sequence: CASSYSGGGTEAFF.

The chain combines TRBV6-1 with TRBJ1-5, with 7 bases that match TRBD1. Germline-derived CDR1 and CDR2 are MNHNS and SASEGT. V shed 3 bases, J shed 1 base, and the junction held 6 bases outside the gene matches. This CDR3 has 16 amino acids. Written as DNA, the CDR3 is TGTGCCAGCAGTGAGGCCAGGGGGAGGAGCAATCAGCCCCAGCATTTT. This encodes CASSEARGRSNQPQHF.

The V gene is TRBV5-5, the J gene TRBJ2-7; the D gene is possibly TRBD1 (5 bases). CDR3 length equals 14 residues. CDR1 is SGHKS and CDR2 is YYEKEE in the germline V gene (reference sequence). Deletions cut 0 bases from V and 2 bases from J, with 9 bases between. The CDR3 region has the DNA TGTGCCAGCAGCTTGGACAGGCCAACCTACGAGCAGTACTTC. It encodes CASSLDRPTYEQYF.

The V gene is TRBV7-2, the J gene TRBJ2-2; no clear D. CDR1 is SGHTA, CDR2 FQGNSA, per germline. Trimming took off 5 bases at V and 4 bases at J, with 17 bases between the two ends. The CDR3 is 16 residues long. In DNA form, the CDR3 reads TGTGCCAGCAGCCTCGGGCCTCCCCCCGGCACCGGGGAGCTGTTTTTT. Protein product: CASSLGPPPGTGELFF.

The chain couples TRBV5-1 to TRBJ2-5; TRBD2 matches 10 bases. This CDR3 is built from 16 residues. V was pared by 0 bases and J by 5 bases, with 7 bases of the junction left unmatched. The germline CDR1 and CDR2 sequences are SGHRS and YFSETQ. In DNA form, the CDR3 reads TGCGCCAGCAGCTTGGAAGCGGGGGGGCCTCGGGAGACCCAGTACTTC. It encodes CASSLEAGGPRETQYF.

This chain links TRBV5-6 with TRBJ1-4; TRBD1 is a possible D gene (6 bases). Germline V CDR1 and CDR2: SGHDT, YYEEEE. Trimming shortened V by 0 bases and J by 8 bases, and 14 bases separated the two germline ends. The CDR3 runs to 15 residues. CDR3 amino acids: CASSLESQGIEKLFF. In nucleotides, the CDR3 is TGTGCCAGCAGCTTGGAAAGTCAGGGGATAGAAAAACTGTTTTTT.

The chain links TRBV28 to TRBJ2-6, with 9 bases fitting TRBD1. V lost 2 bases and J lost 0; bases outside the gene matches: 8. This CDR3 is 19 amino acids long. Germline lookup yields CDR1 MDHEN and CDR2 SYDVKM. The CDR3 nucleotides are TGTGCCAGCAGTTTAGCGACAGGGGGGGGATTCTCTGGGGCCAACGTCCTGACTTTC. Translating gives CASSLATGGGFSGANVLTF.

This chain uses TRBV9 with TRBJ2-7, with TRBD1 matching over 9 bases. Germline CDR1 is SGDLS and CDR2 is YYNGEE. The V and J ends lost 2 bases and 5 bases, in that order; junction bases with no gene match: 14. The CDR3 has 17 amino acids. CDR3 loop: CASSVSGLGQGRDEQYF. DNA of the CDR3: TGTGCCAGCAGCGTCTCTGGTCTGGGACAGGGCCGGGACGAGCAGTACTTC.

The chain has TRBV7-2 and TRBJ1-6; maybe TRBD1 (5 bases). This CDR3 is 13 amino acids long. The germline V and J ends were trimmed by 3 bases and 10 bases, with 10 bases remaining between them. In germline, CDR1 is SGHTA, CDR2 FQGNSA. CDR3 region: CASSFDSGSPLHF. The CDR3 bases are TGTGCCAGCAGCTTCGACAGTGGATCACCCCTCCACTTT.

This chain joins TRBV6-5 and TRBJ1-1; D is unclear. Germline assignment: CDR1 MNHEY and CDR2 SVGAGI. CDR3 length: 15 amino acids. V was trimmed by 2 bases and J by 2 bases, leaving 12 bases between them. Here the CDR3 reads CASSYQLTDNTEAFF. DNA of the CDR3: TGTGCCAGCAGTTACCAACTTACAGATAACACTGAAGCTTTCTTT.

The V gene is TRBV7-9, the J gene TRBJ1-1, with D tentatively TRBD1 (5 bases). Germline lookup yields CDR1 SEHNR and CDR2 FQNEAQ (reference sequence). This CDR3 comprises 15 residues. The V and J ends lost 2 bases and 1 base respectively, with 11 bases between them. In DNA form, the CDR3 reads TGTGCCAGCAGCTTAACCCAGGGAAGGAACACTGAAGCTTTCTTT. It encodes CASSLTQGRNTEAFF.

CDR3 loop: CASSLGGMGNNSPLHF. The DNA for the CDR3 is TGTGCCAGCAGCTTAGGGGGCATGGGTAATAATTCACCCCTCCACTTT. This chain links TRBV11-2 with TRBJ1-6, with TRBD1 as a possible D gene (5 bases). The V end was cut by 1 base, the J end by 5 bases, with 12 bases between. CDR1 is SGHAT and CDR2 is FQNNGV in the germline V gene. This CDR3 comprises 16 residues.